This T cell receptor (beta chain) emerged from a study of T cells in narcolepsy. The wider study: Patients with NT1 or NT2 and healthy control donors were enrolled.

On this clone itself: Its target is not known.

Only in-frame clones appear in the TCRdb table, and some are missing; sequencing was by immunoSEQ multiplex PCR. The table has fewer than 40,000 clones, approximately 77% seen once; the top ten hold 2% to 2.5%. Study-level results: Blood of same and different patients, but not healthy controls, reportedly held recurring autoreactive clonotypes.

CDR1 SQVTM and CDR2 ANQGSEA come from the germline V gene. This CDR3 is built from 10 residues. Trimming cost V 7 bases and J 8 bases, with 9 bases left between them. J is TRBJ2-1 and V is TRBV29-1, with unresolved D. The sample was memory (CD45RA-) CD4+ T cells from blood. The source is a human donor in good health. Here the CDR3 reads CSGVRHEQFF. CDR3 DNA sequence: TGCAGCGGCGTTAGACATGAGCAGTTCTTC.